These T cell receptor beta chains were read from a single sample in a study of blood T cell repertoires in COVID-19. Clones were read by immunoSEQ multiplex PCR, and TCRdb kept only the in-frame ones, dropping some. The table includes some 190,000 clones, about four fifths detected once. The specimen was peripheral blood. All receptors derive from a woman older than 75 with active or convalescent COVID-19. Each CDR3 is given with its conserved first and last residue. D genes are given only for firm matches. Clone size, where shown, is once, few, many, or a class for clones that have expanded.

TRBJ1-2 TRBV12-5 TRBD1 NA TGTGCTAGTGGCCCTGGGACAGGGGTGGCCTATGGCTACACCTTC CASGPGTGVAYGYTF
TRBJ2-1 TRBV28 NA once TGTGCCAGCAGTTCGCTGCAGGGATACAATGAGCAGTTCTTC CASSSLQGYNEQFF
TRBJ2-3 TRBV19 TRBD2 NA TGTGCCAGTAGTCCCAAGGGGACTAGCGGGAGAAATCCCACGCAGTATTTT CASSPKGTSGRNPTQYF
TRBJ2-3 TRBV9 TRBD2 once TGTGCCAGCAGTGGGACTAGCGGGAGTTTGGGTACGCAGTATTTT CASSGTSGSLGTQYF
TRBJ1-1 TRBV9 NA NA TGTGCCAGCAGCGTGACAGAAGACACTGAAGCTTTCTTT CASSVTEDTEAFF
TRBJ1-2 TRBV28 NA NA TGTGCCAGCAGCGTCAATACAGGGAACTATGGCTACACCTTC CASSVNTGNYGYTF
TRBJ2-3 TRBV5-1 NA NA TGCGCCAGCAGCTCTGGGGGGTTTCGGAGCACAGATACGCAGTATTTT CASSSGGFRSTDTQYF
TRBJ2-1 TRBV20-1 NA NA TGCAGTGCACCACTAGCCGGAGAGCAGTTCTTC CSAPLAGEQFF
TRBJ2-7 TRBV6-5 TRBD2 NA TGTGCCAGCAGCCCCAGAGGTGCTGCGGGAGGGCGGCAGTACTTC CASSPRGAAGGRQYF
TRBJ1-4 TRBV21-1 NA NA TGTGCCAGCAGCAGACAACCGGGACATACTAATGAAAAACTGTTTTTT CASSRQPGHTNEKLFF
TRBJ2-7 TRBV28 NA NA TGTGCCAGCAGTTACTACCGCTCCTACGAGCAGTACTTC CASSYYRSYEQYF
TRBJ2-1 TRBV14 NA once TGTGCCAGCAGCCGGAGCTCCTACAATGAGCAGTTCTTC CASSRSSYNEQFF
TRBJ2-1 TRBV7-3 TRBD1 NA TGTGCCAGCAGCTCAGAGACAGGGGTATCCTACAATGAGCAGTTCTTC CASSSETGVSYNEQFF
TRBJ2-7 TRBV28 TRBD2 NA TGTGCCAGCGATCGATCGGGGGGATGGGGCGTACCCGGCTACGAGCAGTACTTC CASDRSGGWGVPGYEQYF
TRBJ2-7 TRBV5-4 NA NA TGTGCCAGCAGCTTGATGGGCGTCACCTACGAGCAGTACTTC CASSLMGVTYEQYF
TRBJ2-7 TRBV6-5 NA once TGTGCCAGCAGTTACACCCCAGCAGGGACCTACGAGCAGTACTTC CASSYTPAGTYEQYF
TRBJ2-1 TRBV28 NA NA TGTGCCAGCAGCGGGACACCCTACAATGAGCAGTTCTTC CASSGTPYNEQFF
TRBJ1-6 TRBV30 NA NA TGTGCCTGGAGTGTAGTGGACAGAGATTCACCCCTCCACTTT CAWSVVDRDSPLHF
TRBJ1-4 TRBV7-6 NA NA TGTGCCAGCAGCTTGTCTCAGGGAGAAAAACTGTTTTTT CASSLSQGEKLFF
TRBJ2-7 TRBV1 NA NA TGCACCAGCAGCCAAGGTCCCGGGACAGGGGGCCGCTACGAGCAGTACTTC CTSSQGPGTGGRYEQYF
TRBJ1-3 TRBV5-5 NA NA TGTGCCAGCAGCTTGGGAGAGCCTGGAAACACCATATATTTT CASSLGEPGNTIYF
TRBJ2-5 TRBV5-1 NA NA TGCGCCAGCAGCTCCACAGGGTCGGGGACGCGGGAGACCCAGTACTTC CASSSTGSGTRETQYF
TRBJ2-3 TRBV28 NA NA TGTGCCAGCAGTAAACTAGCAGGGGGGTCCACAGATACGCAGTATTTT CASSKLAGGSTDTQYF
TRBJ2-7 TRBV5-1 TRBD1 NA TGCGCCAGCAGCGGCGGGACAGGGGCTCAGTACGAGCAGTACTTC CASSGGTGAQYEQYF
TRBJ1-5 TRBV15 TRBD1 NA TGTGCCACCAGCAACCTAGGGGACAGGGGGGGACAGCCCCAGCATTTT CATSNLGDRGGQPQHF
TRBJ2-5 TRBV30 TRBD2 NA TGTGCCTGGACCCAAAAACCCGGGACTAGCGGGACAGAGACCCAGTACTTC CAWTQKPGTSGTETQYF
TRBJ1-1 TRBV7-6 NA NA TGTGCCAGCAGCTTATTATTAGAAACTGAAGCTTTCTTT CASSLLLETEAFF
TRBJ1-2 TRBV5-6 NA NA TGTGCCAGCAGCGAGGGCGGCTATGGCTACACCTTC CASSEGGYGYTF
TRBJ1-2 TRBV9 NA NA TGTGCCAGCAGCGTAGGGACACCCTATGGCTACACCTTC CASSVGTPYGYTF
TRBJ2-7 TRBV4-2 TRBD2 NA TGTGCCAGCAGCCCCAGCCAGACTAGCGGGAGGGGGTACGAGCAGTACTTC CASSPSQTSGRGYEQYF
TRBJ1-1 TRBV7-3 TRBD1 NA TGTGCCAGCAGCACCTCGGACAGGGCCAATGAAGCTTTCTTT CASSTSDRANEAFF
TRBJ1-6 TRBV9 TRBD1 NA TGTGCCAGCAGCGCCGACAGGGCTTCACCCCTCCACTTT CASSADRASPLHF
TRBJ2-7 TRBV7-2 TRBD2 NA TGTGCCAGCAGCTGGGCGAGAGCGGGAAAATACGAGCAGTACTTC CASSWARAGKYEQYF
TRBJ1-5 TRBV4-2 NA once TGTGCCAGCAGCCAAGAAAGGACAGTTAATCAGCCCCAGCATTTT CASSQERTVNQPQHF